Below are 5 T cell receptor beta chains sequenced from a single sample in a study of blood T cell repertoires in COVID-19. TCRdb keeps only in-frame clones here, not all; method: immunoSEQ multiplex PCR. The data contain about 180,000 clones, about 83% of them singletons. Sample: PBMCs or T cells enriched from blood (not recorded which). Receptors were obtained from a woman in her 30s who had recovered from COVID-19.

V usage is TRBV24-1 and J usage is TRBJ2-7; 7 bases fit TRBD2. The CDR3 covers 16 residues. The ends lost 4 bases at V and 3 bases at J; junction bases unmatched: 11. Germline CDR1 and CDR2: KGHDR and SFDVKD. CDR3: CATSDPLSGNFYEQYF. The DNA for the CDR3 is TGTGCCACCAGTGACCCATTAAGCGGGAATTTCTACGAGCAGTACTTC.

The chain carries TRBV30 and TRBJ1-2; 7 nucleotides align to TRBD1. The CDR3 extends over 13 amino acids. Germline CDR1 GTSNPN, CDR2 SVGIG (reference sequence). V lost 1 base and J lost 7; bases outside the gene matches: 6. The CDR3 nucleotides read TGTGCCTGGAGTGCCTGGACAGGAGGTGGCTACACCTTC. This sequence encodes CAWSAWTGGGYTF.

The chain joins TRBV5-5 to TRBJ1-1; D may be TRBD1 (6 bases). The CDR3 sequence is 15 residues long. V gave up 2 bases and J gave up 5 bases, with 16 bases separating them. Germline V CDR1 and CDR2: SGHKS, YYEKEE (reference sequence). CDR3 sequence (DNA): TGTGCCAGCAGCTTCACACAGGGAATGGGGACTGAAGCTTTCTTT. This encodes CASSFTQGMGTEAFF.

The chain couples TRBV6-2 or TRBV6-3 to TRBJ2-6; 8 bases match TRBD1. J was trimmed by 0 bases and V by 5 bases; bases with no gene match: 3. The CDR3 consists of 16 residues. Germline values: CDR1 MNHEY, CDR2 SVGEGT. The CDR3 loop reads CASSDRGRSGANVLTF. CDR3 nucleotides: TGTGCCAGCAGTGACAGGGGCCGCTCTGGGGCCAACGTCCTGACTTTC.

This clone came up once. The chain links TRBV2 to TRBJ2-2, with 12 bases identical to TRBD2. Germline trimming cut 7 bases from V and 7 bases from J; bases unmatched to any gene: 7. Germline V gives CDR1 SNHLY, CDR2 FYNNEI. This CDR3 comprises 15 residues. The CDR3 loop reads CASKWTSGKGGELFF. The CDR3 bases are TGTGCCAGCAAATGGACTAGCGGGAAGGGCGGGGAGCTGTTTTTT.